This note documents a single TCR beta chain sequence. Antigen unknown. The data belong to a study of vaccination and CD4 T cells after COVID-19. Study summary: It was a median about 92 days after diagnosis, with a range of 35 to 161, that post-COVID samples were drawn. Study-wide results and limits: Convalescent patients' median share of reactive clones seen only post-vaccination was around 90%. Median counts of SARS-CoV-2-reactive clonotypes increased from approximately 21 to 40; this difference was not significant. Spike mono-reactivity was the property of 304 of 307 vaccine-specific clones in convalescent patients.

J gave up 3 bases and V 6 bases, and 18 bases lay outside the gene matches. CDR3 length: 18 amino acids. Germline V gene data show CDR1 as DFQATT and CDR2 as SNEGSKA (reference sequence). TCRdb reanalysed the PCR reads using MiXCR and keeps one entry per CDR3 protein. The sample holds 20,000 to 25,000 distinct CDR3 sequences, 45% to 60% seen once. The gene calls are TRBV20-1 and TRBJ2-1; 9 bases agree with TRBD1. The TCR originated in a human donor who had recovered from COVID-19. The specimen comprised CD4+ T cells from blood, sampled before SARS-CoV-2 vaccination. For the CDR3, the DNA is TGCAGTGCCCCTCCCGGGACAGGGCGCCCAACCCTCTACAATGAGCAGTTCTTC. Protein product: CSAPPGTGRPTLYNEQFF.